This T cell receptor beta chain was retrieved from a study of cytomegalovirus exposure and HLA in healthy donors. In the PCR, 60 Vbeta and 13 Jbeta primers were used. Sequencing was performed with immunoSEQ multiplex PCR; in TCRdb, only in-frame clones are kept and a portion is missing. The sample yields around 140,000 clones, around 90% seen once. In regard to this clone: What it binds is unknown.

The V and J ends lost 5 bases and 3 bases, in that order; junction bases with no gene match: 8. Germline loops: CDR1 SEHNR, CDR2 FQNEAQ (reference sequence). The CDR3 is 16 residues long. Study observations and caveats: The study listed under 200 cytomegalovirus-associated TCR beta chains. A later analysis by the authors found several of the most significant clusters apparently linked to common viral pathogens.

Specimen: PBMCs. This rearrangement joins TRBV7-9 to TRBJ2-2; 8 positions match TRBD1. This TCR was recovered from a woman aged 40 to 55 in good health and CMV-seronegative. CDR3 protein: CASSPAGQGYTGELFF. CDR3 coding DNA: TGTGCCAGCAGCCCCGCCGGACAGGGTTACACCGGGGAGCTGTTTTTT. Together with reference TRBV7-9 and TRBJ2-2, the CDR3 gives the full variable domain: DTGVSQNPRHKITKRGQNVTFRCDPISEHNRLYWYRQTLGQGPEFLTYFQNEAQLEKSRLLSDRFSAERPKGSFSTLEIQRTEQGDSAMYLCASSPAGQGYTGELFFGEGSRLTVL.